This T cell receptor beta chain was sequenced for a study of immune cell composition in non-small cell lung cancer. About the study: Tumours were mainly lung adenocarcinoma or squamous cell carcinoma. Findings and caveats of the study: Shared sequences between tumour-reactive and dominant in vivo clones were not proven. TIL tumour reactivity correlated with maximal tumour-associated clone frequency in adenocarcinoma. Clones >0.5% enriched in tumour were rarer in adenocarcinoma (approximately 33%) than squamous (roughly 75%).

The CDR3 is 15 amino acids. Germline lookup yields CDR1 LNHDA and CDR2 SQIVND (reference sequence). The V gene lost 5 bases and the J gene lost 3 bases, with 14 bases spanning the gap. Turning to this clone: Its antigen is not identified.

Produced via immunoSEQ multiplex PCR; TCRdb's table is partial and in-frame only. The data contain 6,400 or so clones, around two thirds of them singletons. Normal lung was taken at the farthest possible site, at least 3 cm from tumour. Sequencing was performed on non-adjacent lung tissue. The gene calls are TRBV19 and TRBJ2-1, with a tentative D call TRBD2 (7 bases). The TCR originated in a human donor with non-small cell lung cancer. This chain's CDR3 is CASSLKGGGYNEQFF. As DNA, the CDR3 is TGTGCCAGTAGTCTTAAAGGGGGGGGCTACAATGAGCAGTTCTTC.